What follows are 23 T cell receptor beta chains derived from one specimen sequenced in a study of human T cells and chemical hapten exposure. Time point reported: pre-sensitization, week 0. Described treatment: therapeutic diphenylcyclopropenone sensitization with weekly scalp DPC. A single record per CDR3 protein comes from TCRdb applying MiXCR to the RACE reads. The repertoire includes 60,000 to 75,000 distinct CDR3 sequences, about 7% of them detected once, and 1.5% to 2% sits in the top ten. This sample comprised whole blood, obtained in connection with sensitization to the hapten diphenylcyclopropenone (DPC). These TCRs come from a woman aged 25 to 39 with alopecia areata. Some clones in this sample may be carry-over from other donors' samples.

This clonotype was picked up many times. V gene TRBV3-1 combines with J gene TRBJ2-5, with D perhaps TRBD1 or TRBD2 (5 bases each). This CDR3 comprises 14 residues. The germline gives CDR1 LGHDT, CDR2 YNNKEL (reference sequence). Trimming took 1 base from V and 7 from J, leaving 13 bases between them. CDR3 region: CASSQGALGATQYF. The CDR3 DNA reads TGTGCCAGCAGCCAAGGGGCGCTCGGGGCGACCCAGTACTTC.

This clonotype was observed at least ten times. This sequence joins TRBV2 and TRBJ2-2; the D gene is possibly TRBD2 (6 bases). Between the trimmed V and J ends, which lost 3 bases and 4 bases, there was a span of 9 bases. The CDR3 consists of 14 residues. Germline V lookup: CDR1 SNHLY, CDR2 FYNNEI. The CDR3: CASSDRGFTGELFF. The CDR3 DNA follows: TGTGCCAGCAGTGATCGGGGGTTCACCGGGGAGCTGTTTTTT.

This clonotype was found many times. The V and J genes are TRBV6-2 or TRBV6-3 and TRBJ1-3, with D unresolved. The CDR3 length is 14 residues. Germline loops: CDR1 MNHEY, CDR2 SVGEGT. V was pared by 0 bases and J by 0 bases, with 3 bases between. The CDR3 sequence: CASSYSSSGNTIYF. CDR3 bases: TGTGCCAGCAGTTACTCCAGCTCTGGAAACACCATATATTTT.

This clonotype has only one observation. A read error may be the cause here, since a much bigger clone is one base away. V usage is TRBV19 and J usage is TRBJ1-2; no reliable D call. The CDR3 contains 15 residues. V was cut by 4 bases and J by 0 bases, with 12 bases left in between. From germline, CDR1 is LNHDA and CDR2 SQIVND (reference sequence). CDR3 sequence reads: CASSRLQKTNYGYTF. Here the CDR3 DNA reads TGTGCCAGTAGTAGACTACAGAAGACTAACTATGGCTACACCTTC. Full variable domain (remainder filled in from reference TRBV19 and TRBJ1-2): DGGITQSPKYLFRKEGQNVTLSCEQNLNHDAMYWYRQDPGQGLRLIYYSQIVNDFQKGDIAEGYSVSREKKESFPLTVTSAQKNPTAFYLCASSRLQKTNYGYTFGSGTRLTVV.

The rearrangement links TRBV7-9 to TRBJ2-2; tentatively, D is TRBD2 (6 bases). V was cut by 3 bases and J by 0 bases, with 11 bases left in between. Germline V gene lookup returns CDR1 SEHNR and CDR2 FQNEAQ (reference sequence). This CDR3 comprises 16 residues. The CDR3 bases are TGTGCCAGCAGCTTGGGCGGGGTACCGAACACCGGGGAGCTGTTTTTT. Its translation is CASSLGGVPNTGELFF.

This clonotype has a count of ten or more. V is TRBV5-1 and J is TRBJ2-5; D not resolved. There are 13 residues in the CDR3. V lost 4 bases and J lost 1, with 8 bases in between. Germline V lookup: CDR1 SGHRS, CDR2 YFSETQ. CDR3 coding DNA: TGCGCCAGCAGCCCAGAGGTCCAAGAGACCCAGTACTTC. It specifies CASSPEVQETQYF.

This clonotype showed up many times. J is TRBJ2-5 and V is TRBV20-1, with 8 bases aligning to TRBD1. The V segment lost 5 bases and the J segment 3 bases; nucleotides outside the gene matches: 8. The CDR3 is made up of 14 amino acids. Germline loops: CDR1 DFQATT, CDR2 SNEGSKA (reference sequence). In DNA, the CDR3 is TGCAGTGCTTTCCCCCCGGACAGGGAAGAGACCCAGTACTTC. It translates to CSAFPPDREETQYF.

This clonotype was counted at least ten times. The V and J genes are TRBV18 and TRBJ1-1; 11 bases are a match to TRBD1. The CDR3 spans 16 residues. CDR1 is KGHSH and CDR2 is LQKENI in the germline V gene. The ends lost 0 bases at V and 6 bases at J; junction bases unmatched: 6. The CDR3: CASSPPNGQGAPEAFF. The CDR3 DNA reads TGTGCCAGCTCACCACCGAACGGACAGGGGGCCCCTGAAGCTTTCTTT.

In its sample, this clonotype was seen many times. This chain links TRBV18 with TRBJ1-6, with D maybe TRBD1 (5 bases). Trimming removed 3 bases at V and 0 bases at J, with 15 bases between. Germline-derived CDR1 and CDR2 are KGHSH and LQKENI. The CDR3 spans 18 residues. CDR3 in DNA: TGTGCCAGCTCACCGGACGGGGGGAAGCGCTCCTATAATTCACCCCTCCACTTT. Translating it yields CASSPDGGKRSYNSPLHF.

The sample holds many counts of this clonotype. The rearrangement uses TRBV12-3 or TRBV12-4 and TRBJ2-7; D possibly matches TRBD1 or TRBD2 (5 bases each). Trimming removed 2 bases from V and 3 bases from J, with 26 bases in between. CDR3 length: 19 amino acids. CDR3: CASSLSLWGTGSTVYEQYF. DNA for the CDR3: TGTGCCAGCAGTTTAAGTCTTTGGGGGACGGGGTCCACTGTCTACGAGCAGTACTTC.

This clonotype was detected only a few times. The rearrangement links TRBV20-1 to TRBJ2-7; D might be TRBD1 or TRBD2, each matching 6 bases. Germline V gene data show CDR1 as DFQATT and CDR2 as SNEGSKA (reference sequence). Deletions cut 5 bases from V and 6 bases from J, with 11 bases between. CDR3 length: 11 residues. The CDR3 loop is CSASWGAEQYF. CDR3 bases: TGCAGTGCTTCTTGGGGGGCCGAGCAGTACTTC.

This clonotype showed up many times. This could be a read error, since a much larger clone is one nucleotide away. V usage is TRBV29-1 and J usage is TRBJ1-2; unclear D gene. The CDR3 spans 11 residues. Germline V gene data show CDR1 as SQVTM and CDR2 as ANQGSEA. The CDR3 bases are TGCAGCGTTGTGGAGGAATATGGCGACACCTTC. Its protein is CSVVEEYGDTF. The full variable domain, rest sourced from reference TRBV29-1 and TRBJ1-2, is SAVISQKPSRDICQRGTSLTIQCQVDSQVTMMFWYRQQPGQSLTLIATANQGSEATYESGFVIDKFPISRPNLTFSTLTVSNMSPEDSSIYLCSVVEEYGDTFGSGTRLTVV.

This clonotype has ten or more counts. The chain uses TRBV7-8 and TRBJ1-2; D might be TRBD1 (5 bases). The CDR3 runs 15 residues. V was clipped by 5 bases and J by 0 bases, with 13 bases between them. The germline gives CDR1 SGHVS, CDR2 FQNEAQ. CDR3 nucleotide sequence: TGTGCCAGCAGCATTTTAAGGGGAGCTAACTATGGCTACACCTTC. As protein: CASSILRGANYGYTF.

This clonotype turned up a few times. J is TRBJ2-5 and V is TRBV5-4; 10 bases line up with TRBD1. CDR3 length: 14 amino acids. Germline-derived CDR1 and CDR2 are SGHNT and YYREEE (reference sequence). J gave up 2 bases and V 4 bases, and 2 bases lay outside the gene matches. CDR3 residues: CASSRQGAQETQYF. CDR3 in DNA: TGTGCCAGCAGCCGACAGGGGGCGCAAGAGACCCAGTACTTC.

The table lists this clonotype with a few counts. This CDR3 reads CASSLGLEGRADTQYF. The CDR3 coding sequence is TGTGCCAGCAGCTTAGGGCTTGAGGGCCGCGCGGATACGCAGTATTTT. The chain links TRBV5-4 to TRBJ2-3; TRBD2 might be the D (5 bases). The CDR3 extends over 16 amino acids. Germline V lookup: CDR1 SGHNT, CDR2 YYREEE (reference sequence). V was clipped by 2 bases and J by 6 bases, with 19 bases between them.

This clonotype was seen ten or more times. In DNA form, the CDR3 reads TGTGCCACCAGCAGAGGAGCAGGGGTTCATTTTTCACCCCTCCACTTT. The encoded protein is CATSRGAGVHFSPLHF. The J gene is TRBJ1-6, the V gene TRBV15; D perhaps matches TRBD1 (6 bases). Per germline, CDR1 LNHNV and CDR2 YYDKDF (reference sequence). V was trimmed by 1 base and J by 9 bases, leaving 16 bases between them. The CDR3 runs to 16 residues.

There are many counts of this clonotype. V usage is TRBV7-2 and J usage is TRBJ2-1; 8 bases are a match to TRBD2. The ends lost 3 bases at V and 4 bases at J; junction bases unmatched: 5. This CDR3 spans 15 amino acids. CDR1 is SGHTA and CDR2 is FQGNSA in the germline V gene. The DNA of the CDR3 is TGTGCCAGCAGCTTGCGCGGGGGGCAATACAATGAGCAGTTCTTC. It translates to CASSLRGGQYNEQFF.

This clonotype was detected a few times. The rearrangement uses TRBV29-1 and TRBJ1-1; 8 nucleotides align to TRBD1. Per the germline V gene, CDR1 is SQVTM and CDR2 is ANQGSEA. The junction had 8 bases not matched to a gene; V was cut back by 7 bases and J by 4 bases. The length of the CDR3 is 13 residues. CDR3 sequence reads: CSARTGRGTEAFF. Here the CDR3 DNA reads TGCAGCGCCCGGACAGGGAGGGGCACTGAAGCTTTCTTT.

This clonotype was seen repeatedly, ten times or more. V and J are TRBV11-2 and TRBJ1-2; the D is unclear. CDR1 and CDR2 from the germline V gene are SGHAT and FQNNGV. The CDR3 has 11 amino acids. Trimming cost V 4 bases and J 8 bases, with 8 bases left between them. The CDR3 DNA reads TGTGCCAGCAGCTCCCCGGGGGGCTACACCTTC. Translation gives CASSSPGGYTF.

The chain links TRBV7-8 to TRBJ2-1; TRBD2 aligns across 7 bases. Germline V gene lookup returns CDR1 SGHVS and CDR2 FQNEAQ. Trimming removed 2 bases from V and 8 bases from J; junction bases left unmatched: 3. The CDR3 is made up of 13 amino acids. Here the CDR3 reads CASSLSGGDEQFF. CDR3 DNA: TGTGCCAGCAGCTTATCGGGAGGAGATGAGCAGTTCTTC.

This clonotype showed up many times. This sequence joins TRBV10-3 and TRBJ2-7, with D perhaps being TRBD1 or TRBD2 (5 bases each). The CDR3 is made up of 13 amino acids. V lost 2 bases and J 6 bases, leaving 11 bases between the germline ends. Germline loops: CDR1 ENHRY, CDR2 SYGVKD. Here the CDR3 reads CAISEQGRTEQYF. CDR3 DNA sequence: TGTGCCATCAGTGAGCAGGGACGGACCGAGCAGTACTTC.

With respect to this clonotype: A much larger clone differs from this one at a single base, so this may be a read error. CDR3 in amino acids: CASSSLQGQPRHF. In nucleotides, the CDR3 is TGTGCCAGTAGTAGCTTACAGGGGCAGCCCCGGCATTTT. The chain couples TRBV19 to TRBJ1-5; 7 nucleotides agree with TRBD1. This CDR3 region has 13 residues. Germline V gene lookup returns CDR1 LNHDA and CDR2 SQIVND (reference sequence).

In its sample, this clonotype was seen many times. The chain combines TRBV7-3 with TRBJ1-1; D gene uncertain. Germline V CDR1 and CDR2: SGHTA, FQGTGA. The CDR3 runs to 14 residues. The V end was cut by 5 bases, the J end by 2 bases, with 12 bases between. The DNA for the CDR3 is TGTGCCAGCAGCCCCAATGGAGGAAACACTGAAGCTTTCTTT. It is translated as CASSPNGGNTEAFF.